The 27 T cell receptor beta chains given below trace back to one sample, sequenced in a study of monozygotic twins with cystic fibrosis. TCRdb's table, derived via immunoSEQ multiplex PCR, lists solely in-frame clones and lacks some. The sample holds 22,000 or so clones; about 83% are singletons and the top ten take approximately 1.3%. Source material: blood. The receptors were sampled from a woman aged 25 to 39 with cystic fibrosis.

This chain joins TRBV5-6 and TRBJ2-7, with D perhaps matching TRBD1 (5 bases). V gave up 5 bases and J gave up 0 bases, with 15 bases separating them. Germline CDR1 and CDR2: SGHDT and YYEEEE. CDR3 length equals 15 residues. The CDR3 spells CASSKAGHHSYEQYF. CDR3 DNA sequence: TGTGCCAGCAGTAAAGCCGGACACCACTCCTACGAGCAGTACTTC.

The chain carries TRBV6-4 and TRBJ1-4, with 7 bases fitting TRBD1. Germline values: CDR1 MRHNA, CDR2 SNTAGT. V was clipped by 9 bases and J by 6 bases; unmatched bases: 13. CDR3 length equals 15 residues. The CDR3 reads CARLPSGTADEKLFF. CDR3 nucleotides: TGTGCCAGGTTGCCTAGCGGGACAGCCGATGAAAAACTGTTTTTT.

The rearrangement uses TRBV28 and TRBJ2-3, with D perhaps TRBD2 (6 bases). The CDR3 is 14 amino acids. With 5 bases removed from V and 1 base from J, the gap between germline ends came to 10 bases. Germline V gene data show CDR1 as MDHEN and CDR2 as SYDVKM. The CDR3 nucleotides are TGTGCCAGCAGTGGGGGACTCCGCACAGATACGCAGTATTTT. It specifies CASSGGLRTDTQYF.

The V gene is TRBV5-1, the J gene TRBJ1-4; D ambiguous. The CDR3 totals 13 residues. The V gene lost 3 bases and the J gene lost 5 bases, with 8 bases spanning the gap. CDR1 is SGHRS and CDR2 is YFSETQ in the germline V gene. The CDR3 loop reads CASSSITNEKLFF. CDR3 nucleotide sequence: TGCGCCAGCAGCTCAATCACCAATGAAAAACTGTTTTTT.

The V and J genes are TRBV14 and TRBJ1-6; D remains ambiguous. The CDR3 is 15 amino acids. Germline values: CDR1 SGHDN, CDR2 FVKESK. V lost 0 bases, J lost 3 bases, and 6 bases lay in between. The CDR3, as DNA: TGTGCCAGCAGCCAAGAGGGTTTCTATAATTCACCCCTCCACTTT. Translated: CASSQEGFYNSPLHF. The variable domain in full, with the rest retrieved from reference TRBV14 and TRBJ1-6, is EAGVTQFPSHSVIEKGQTVTLRCDPISGHDNLYWYRRVMGKEIKFLLHFVKESKQDESGMPNNRFLAERTGGTYSTLKVQPAELEDSGVYFCASSQEGFYNSPLHFGNGTRLTVT.

The gene calls are TRBV28 and TRBJ1-1, with TRBD1 matching over 9 bases. CDR3 length: 15 residues. Per germline, CDR1 MDHEN and CDR2 SYDVKM. V shed 3 bases and J 9 bases; nucleotides not matched to a gene: 11. The CDR3 DNA reads TGTGCCAGCAGTTTTAACGACAGGGGGAATGATAAAGCTTTCTTT. As protein: CASSFNDRGNDKAFF.

V gene TRBV19 combines with J gene TRBJ1-2, with D possibly TRBD1 on 5 matching bases. V was clipped by 3 bases and J by 5 bases, with 16 bases between them. This CDR3 is built from 15 residues. Germline lookup yields CDR1 LNHDA and CDR2 SQIVND (reference sequence). This CDR3 is CASSIGSIRQYGYTF. DNA of the CDR3: TGTGCCAGTAGTATTGGGTCCATCAGACAGTATGGCTACACCTTC.

This clone was detected only a few times. This chain uses TRBV7-2 with TRBJ2-1; 12 bases align to TRBD2. The CDR3 spans 15 residues. Trimming at V came to 2 bases and at J to 6 bases, leaving 2 bases not matched to a gene. Germline assignment: CDR1 SGHTA and CDR2 FQGNSA. The DNA for the CDR3 is TGTGCCAGCAGCTTACTAGCGGGGGGGCCCAATGAGCAGTTCTTC. This sequence encodes CASSLLAGGPNEQFF.

Notes on this clone: A read error may produce the germline difference seen at one junction end. The genes are TRBV7-7 and TRBJ1-5; possible D gene TRBD1, 6 bases. Germline loops: CDR1 SSHAT, CDR2 FNYEAQ (reference sequence). The CDR3 loop spans 13 amino acids. The CDR3 protein is CASSSDWTEPQHF. In nucleotides, the CDR3 is TGTGCTAGCAGCTCAGATTGGACAGAGCCCCAGCATTTT.

The chain couples TRBV7-2 to TRBJ2-2; perhaps TRBD1 as D (6 bases). The CDR3 is 16 residues long. V dropped 0 bases and J dropped 8 bases, with 16 bases sitting between them. Looked up from germline, CDR1 is SGHTA and CDR2 is FQGNSA. Here the CDR3 DNA reads TGTGCCAGCAGCTTAGCGGGGGCCCGAGAGGGAGGGGAGCTGTTTTTT. Amino acid sequence: CASSLAGAREGGELFF.

CDR3 region: CASSLESAGVRITDTQYF. The CDR3 DNA follows: TGTGCCAGCAGCTTAGAATCTGCGGGGGTGAGGATTACAGATACGCAGTATTTT. The V and J genes are TRBV7-2 and TRBJ2-3; TRBD2 matches at 7 bases. The trim removed 1 base at V and 3 bases at J, leaving 13 bases unmatched. CDR1 and CDR2 from the germline V gene are SGHTA and FQGNSA. There are 18 residues in the CDR3.

The gene calls are TRBV2 and TRBJ2-5, with 8 bases fitting TRBD2. Germline trimming cut 7 bases from V and 5 bases from J; bases unmatched to any gene: 9. Germline-derived CDR1 and CDR2 are SNHLY and FYNNEI. The CDR3 totals 14 residues. The CDR3 DNA follows: TGTGCCAGCACCCCGGGGGGGGCGCGGGAGACCCAGTACTTC. The encoded protein is CASTPGGARETQYF.

This clone was picked up a small number of times. The chain employs TRBV5-4 and TRBJ2-2; tentatively, D is TRBD1 (5 bases). CDR1 and CDR2 from the germline V gene are SGHNT and YYREEE (reference sequence). V was clipped by 2 bases and J by 1 base, with 6 bases between them. The CDR3 extends over 14 amino acids. This CDR3 reads CASSFTGNTGELFF. Here the CDR3 DNA reads TGTGCCAGCAGCTTCACAGGGAACACCGGGGAGCTGTTTTTT.

This clone has just a few counts. DNA for the CDR3: TGTGCCAGCAGCGTAAGTGTCGGACAGGCGAACTATGGCTACACCTTC. Residues: CASSVSVGQANYGYTF. This chain joins TRBV9 and TRBJ1-2; 7 bases agree with TRBD1. Germline lookup yields CDR1 SGDLS and CDR2 YYNGEE. The CDR3 runs to 16 residues. After removal of 1 base from V and 2 bases from J, the junction contained 8 bases not matched to a gene.

This chain joins TRBV7-8 and TRBJ1-1; tentative D call: TRBD1 (6 bases). V was clipped by 5 bases and J by 1 base, with 14 bases between them. The CDR3 sequence is 15 residues long. Germline CDR1 is SGHVS and CDR2 is FQNEAQ. The CDR3 protein is CASSLPGDKNTEAFF. CDR3 nucleotide sequence: TGTGCCAGCAGCCTACCGGGGGACAAGAACACTGAAGCTTTCTTT.

This chain links TRBV7-8 with TRBJ2-2; 10 bases are a match to TRBD1. V dropped 5 bases and J dropped 0; count of bases not matched to a gene: 3. The length of the CDR3 is 16 residues. Germline V lookup: CDR1 SGHVS, CDR2 FQNEAQ. Here the CDR3 reads CASSQGQGTNTGELFF. The CDR3 DNA reads TGTGCCAGCAGCCAGGGACAGGGGACGAACACCGGGGAGCTGTTTTTT.

This chain joins TRBV4-3 and TRBJ2-1; D ambiguous. V was clipped by 1 base and J by 12 bases, with 16 bases between them. Germline V gene sequence: CDR1 LGHNA, CDR2 YSLEER. This CDR3 is built from 14 residues. The CDR3 DNA is TGCGCCAGCAGCCAAGGTGGTGCGGCTCCAAGGCAGTTCTTC. Translated: CASSQGGAAPRQFF.

The rearrangement uses TRBV7-9 and TRBJ2-3; D may match TRBD1 or TRBD2 (5 bases each). The V gene's germline CDR1 is SEHNR and CDR2 FQNEAQ (reference sequence). The CDR3 loop spans 14 amino acids. Trimming removed 8 bases from V and 8 bases from J, with 20 bases in between. CDR3 DNA: TGTGCCAGCGGGACCGGGACGGGTAGGGCTACGCAGTATTTT. Translated, it gives CASGTGTGRATQYF.

This rearrangement joins TRBV6-1 to TRBJ2-3; the match to TRBD1 covers 7 bases. The trim removed 7 bases at V and 6 bases at J, leaving 7 bases unmatched. The CDR3 has 13 amino acids. Germline CDR1 and CDR2: MNHNS and SASEGT. The CDR3 loop reads CASTQGRSDTQYF. The DNA for the CDR3 is TGTGCCAGCACACAGGGGAGATCGGATACGCAGTATTTT.

The V call is TRBV7-9, the J call TRBJ2-3, with D perhaps TRBD1 or TRBD2 (5 bases each). This CDR3 has 13 residues. The V end was cut by 11 bases, the J end by 3 bases, with 15 bases between. Germline values: CDR1 SEHNR, CDR2 FQNEAQ (reference sequence). CDR3 residues: CAGTGPLTDTQYF. CDR3 DNA sequence: TGTGCCGGGACGGGACCCTTGACAGATACGCAGTATTTT.

This chain connects TRBV10-2 to TRBJ1-5; the D gene is possibly TRBD1 (6 bases). V was trimmed by 3 bases and J by 7 bases, leaving 13 bases between them. CDR1 is WSHSY and CDR2 is SAAADI in the germline V gene. This CDR3 is built from 14 residues. The CDR3 protein is CASSEGGARQPQHF. CDR3 in DNA: TGCGCCAGCAGTGAAGGGGGGGCCCGCCAGCCCCAGCATTTT.

V and J are TRBV19 and TRBJ1-3; D remains unclear. Per germline, CDR1 LNHDA and CDR2 SQIVND (reference sequence). The CDR3 covers 15 residues. V lost 7 bases, J lost 0 bases, and 13 bases lay in between. CDR3 in amino acids: CASTPSAPSGNTIYF. CDR3 nucleotide sequence: TGTGCCAGTACTCCATCCGCCCCCTCTGGAAACACCATATATTTT.

V is TRBV5-1 and J is TRBJ2-7; D is perhaps TRBD2 (6 bases). The CDR3 extends over 13 amino acids. Per germline, CDR1 SGHRS and CDR2 YFSETQ. The V end lost 4 bases, the J end lost 12 bases, and 20 bases lay between the germline ends. CDR3: CASSITSRGPPYF. CDR3 sequence (DNA): TGCGCCAGCAGCATAACTAGCCGGGGCCCTCCGTACTTC. Full variable domain (remainder filled in from reference TRBV5-1 and TRBJ2-7): KAGVTQTPRYLIKTRGQQVTLSCSPISGHRSVSWYQQTPGQGLQFLFEYFSETQRNKGNFPGRFSGRQFSNSRSEMNVSTLELGDSALYLCASSITSRGPPYFGPGTRLTVT.

The chain recombines TRBV18 with TRBJ1-4, with D possibly matching TRBD1 (5 bases). Trimming removed 2 bases at V and 10 bases at J, with 20 bases between. The germline V gene has CDR1 KGHSH and CDR2 LQKENI. The CDR3 has 16 residues. Written as DNA, the CDR3 is TGTGCCAGCTCACCATCGGGGACGATGGGGTGGCGAAAACTGTTTTTT. It translates to CASSPSGTMGWRKLFF.

The rearrangement joins TRBV20-1 to TRBJ2-1; the D gene is possibly TRBD1 (5 bases). Germline CDR1 and CDR2: DFQATT and SNEGSKA (reference sequence). The CDR3 consists of 11 residues. Between the trimmed V and J ends, which lost 2 bases and 6 bases, there was a span of 5 bases. The CDR3 sequence: CSARQGNEQFF. CDR3 bases: TGCAGTGCTAGACAGGGCAATGAGCAGTTCTTC.

The J gene is TRBJ2-2, the V gene TRBV29-1, with 12 bases that match TRBD1. The V segment lost 0 bases and the J segment 2 bases; nucleotides outside the gene matches: 4. The germline V gene encodes CDR1 SQVTM and CDR2 ANQGSEA. CDR3 length: 17 amino acids. CDR3 sequence reads: CSVEDGGQGANTGELFF. The CDR3 DNA is TGCAGCGTTGAAGATGGGGGACAGGGGGCAAACACCGGGGAGCTGTTTTTT.

This chain connects TRBV19 to TRBJ2-1, with 7 bases identical to TRBD1. The trim removed 4 bases at V and 1 base at J, leaving 10 bases unmatched. There are 17 residues in the CDR3. Germline V gene data show CDR1 as LNHDA and CDR2 as SQIVND (reference sequence). The CDR3, as DNA: TGTGCCAGTAGTAACCCGGACAGGCTTGGGTCCTACAATGAGCAGTTCTTC. Its protein product is CASSNPDRLGSYNEQFF.